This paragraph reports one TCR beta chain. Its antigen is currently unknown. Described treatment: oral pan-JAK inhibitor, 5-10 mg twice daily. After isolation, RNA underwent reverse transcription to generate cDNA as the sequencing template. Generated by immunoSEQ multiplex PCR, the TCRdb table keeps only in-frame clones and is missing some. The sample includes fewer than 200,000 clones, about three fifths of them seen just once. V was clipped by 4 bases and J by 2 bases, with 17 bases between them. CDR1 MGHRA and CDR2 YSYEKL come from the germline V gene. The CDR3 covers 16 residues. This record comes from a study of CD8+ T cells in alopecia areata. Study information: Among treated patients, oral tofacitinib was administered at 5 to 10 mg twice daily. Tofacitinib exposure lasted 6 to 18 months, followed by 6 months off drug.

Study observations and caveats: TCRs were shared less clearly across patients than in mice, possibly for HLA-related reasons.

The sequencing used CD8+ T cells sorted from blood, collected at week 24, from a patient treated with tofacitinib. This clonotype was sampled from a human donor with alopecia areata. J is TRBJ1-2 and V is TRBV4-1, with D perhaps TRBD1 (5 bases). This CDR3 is CASSRRTQDTNYGYTF. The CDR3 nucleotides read TGCGCCAGCAGCCGCCGAACACAGGATACCAACTATGGCTACACCTTC.